What follows is one T cell receptor beta chain and its context. As yet, its antigen is unknown. Between the trimmed V and J ends, which lost 3 bases and 3 bases, there was a span of 8 bases. The CDR3 runs 12 residues. CDR1 and CDR2 from the germline V gene are DFQATT and SNEGSKA (reference sequence). The unexposed donors gave CD4+ T cells in 2011-2018, prior to COVID-19. Isolation of CD4+ T cells took place after less than twelve days in culture. The repertoire was sequenced with immunoSEQ multiplex PCR; TCRdb's copy has only in-frame clones and lacks some. The data show around 20,000 clones, around 77% seen once. The sample originates from a study of CD4 T cells in relation to SARS-CoV-2 and coronaviruses. Study details: The HLA restriction of the shared crossreactive spike epitopes was mapped.

This chain uses TRBV20-1 with TRBJ1-2; D is perhaps TRBD1 (5 bases). Sequencing input: CD4+ T cells from PBMCs, cultured in vitro. The TCR comes from a human donor in good health. The CDR3 DNA follows: TGCAGTGCTAGTGACAGCGACTATGGCTACACCTTC. As protein: CSASDSDYGYTF.